The 32 T cell receptor beta chains below all came from one sample that was sequenced in a study of shared clonotypes between healthy human individuals. Sequencing was performed with immunoSEQ multiplex PCR; in TCRdb, only in-frame clones are kept and a portion is missing. The sample carries some 2,000,000 clones, roughly 96% recorded once. Sequenced: naive CD4+ T cells sorted from blood. Subset indicated: CD45RA+ positively selected. The receptors stem from a man aged 18-30 years in good health.

V and J are TRBV27 and TRBJ2-5; 8 nucleotides match TRBD2. Germline values: CDR1 MNHEY, CDR2 SMNVEV (reference sequence). The CDR3 is 16 amino acids. The junction had 11 bases not matched to a gene; V was cut back by 3 bases and J by 5 bases. As DNA, the CDR3 is TGTGCCAGCAGTTTGGGGGGGAGCGGGAGTTATGAGACCCAGTACTTC. Translation: CASSLGGSGSYETQYF.

The chain uses TRBV10-3 and TRBJ1-1; maybe TRBD1 (6 bases). The CDR3 has 14 amino acids. CDR1 is ENHRY and CDR2 is SYGVKD in the germline V gene. Trimming took off 6 bases at V and 5 bases at J, with 16 bases between the two ends. This CDR3 reads CAISETGFGTEAFF. The DNA of the CDR3 is TGTGCCATCAGCGAAACAGGGTTTGGGACTGAAGCTTTCTTT.

A note on this clone: This sample also contains other DNA sequences that code for the same CDR3. The chain joins TRBV18 to TRBJ1-1; a weak D match, TRBD1 (5 bases). CDR1 and CDR2 from the germline V gene are KGHSH and LQKENI. Trimming removed 3 bases at V and 4 bases at J, with 9 bases between. This CDR3 has 13 amino acids. The CDR3 region is CASSPQGSTEAFF. The CDR3 DNA reads as TGTGCCAGCTCACCCCAGGGATCCACTGAAGCTTTCTTT. Filled out from reference TRBV18 and TRBJ1-1, the complete variable domain reads NAGVMQNPRHLVRRRGQEARLRCSPMKGHSHVYWYRQLPEEGLKFMVYLQKENIIDESGMPKERFSAEFPKEGPSILRIQQVVRGDSAAYFCASSPQGSTEAFFGQGTRLTVV.

The gene calls are TRBV10-2 and TRBJ2-7, with D perhaps assigned TRBD1 or TRBD2 (5 bases each). This CDR3 is 14 amino acids long. The V gene's germline CDR1 is WSHSY and CDR2 SAAADI. The germline V and J ends were trimmed by 6 bases and 2 bases, with 14 bases remaining between them. This CDR3 is CASRAPGPPYEQYF. DNA of the CDR3: TGCGCCAGCAGGGCCCCGGGACCACCCTACGAGCAGTACTTC.

With respect to this clone: Other DNA sequences in the same sample also yield this CDR3. This chain links TRBV19 with TRBJ2-4, with TRBD1 as a possible D gene (5 bases). Trimming left V 5 bases short and J 0 bases short, with 11 bases between. The CDR3 runs to 15 residues. In germline, CDR1 is LNHDA, CDR2 SQIVND (reference sequence). CDR3 in amino acids: CASSAPGLAKNIQYF. The CDR3, as DNA: TGTGCCAGTAGTGCCCCAGGGCTAGCCAAAAACATTCAGTACTTC. Based on the CDR3 plus reference TRBV19 and TRBJ2-4, the full variable domain is DGGITQSPKYLFRKEGQNVTLSCEQNLNHDAMYWYRQDPGQGLRLIYYSQIVNDFQKGDIAEGYSVSREKKESFPLTVTSAQKNPTAFYLCASSAPGLAKNIQYFGAGTRLSVL.

This clone was picked up one time. CDR3 region: CASSYENGNTIYF. The CDR3 region has the DNA TGTGCCAGCAGTTACGAAAATGGAAACACCATATATTTT. This chain joins TRBV6-6 and TRBJ1-3; D gene uncertain. This CDR3 is built from 13 residues. Germline lookup yields CDR1 MNHNY and CDR2 SVGAGI (reference sequence). V lost 2 bases, J lost 3 bases, and 5 bases lay in between.

This chain uses TRBV5-6 with TRBJ1-2; no reliable D call. Trimming removed 3 bases at V and 3 bases at J, with 15 bases between. Germline loops: CDR1 SGHDT, CDR2 YYEEEE. The CDR3 runs to 15 residues. CDR3 sequence (DNA): TGTGCCAGCAGCTCGACATGGATCCTATACTATGGCTACACCTTC. Its protein product is CASSSTWILYYGYTF. Full variable domain (rest looked up from reference TRBV5-6 and TRBJ1-2): DAGVTQSPTHLIKTRGQQVTLRCSPKSGHDTVSWYQQALGQGPQFIFQYYEEEERQRGNFPDRFSGHQFPNYSSELNVNALLLGDSALYLCASSSTWILYYGYTFGSGTRLTVV.

The CDR3 loop is CASSLLGTGGGYTF. CDR3 DNA sequence: TGTGCCAGCAGTTTATTGGGGACAGGGGGCGGCTACACCTTC. The V call is TRBV28, the J call TRBJ1-2; 12 nucleotides align to TRBD1. Germline V CDR1 and CDR2: MDHEN, SYDVKM. The J segment lost 8 bases and the V segment lost 1 base, leaving 2 bases of the junction unmatched. This CDR3 spans 14 amino acids.

V is TRBV14 and J is TRBJ2-1; TRBD2 aligns across 12 bases. The CDR3 totals 16 residues. The J segment lost 4 bases and the V segment lost 4 bases, leaving 5 bases of the junction unmatched. CDR1 SGHDN and CDR2 FVKESK come from the germline V gene. CDR3 in DNA: TGTGCCAGCAGCCCACTAGCGGGAGGACCTTACAATGAGCAGTTCTTC. It encodes CASSPLAGGPYNEQFF.

The chain links TRBV7-6 to TRBJ2-2; D perhaps matches TRBD1 (6 bases). The CDR3 loop spans 17 amino acids. Trimming shortened V by 4 bases and J by 0 bases, and 15 bases separated the two germline ends. Per germline, CDR1 SGHVS and CDR2 FNYEAQ. CDR3 amino acids: CASSSHTDRPNTGELFF. The CDR3 nucleotides are TGTGCCAGCAGCTCTCACACCGACAGGCCGAACACCGGGGAGCTGTTTTTT.

A single count supports this clone. The J gene is TRBJ1-6, the V gene TRBV25-1; D might be TRBD1 (5 bases). CDR3 length: 16 residues. CDR1 and CDR2 from the germline V gene are MGHDK and SYGVNS. The germline V and J ends were trimmed by 6 bases and 4 bases, with 16 bases remaining between them. CDR3 nucleotides: TGTGCCAGCAGCGATAGATTGGGACCATATAATTCACCCCTCCACTTT. This translates into CASSDRLGPYNSPLHF.

The chain links TRBV5-1 to TRBJ2-6; D possibly corresponds to TRBD1 (6 bases). The CDR3 consists of 15 residues. V lost 4 bases, J lost 3 bases, and 11 bases lay in between. Germline CDR1 reads SGHRS; CDR2 reads YFSETQ. The CDR3 DNA is TGCGCCAGCAGCCCAACAGGGTTTGGGGCCAACGTCCTGACTTTC. It specifies CASSPTGFGANVLTF.

The rearrangement joins TRBV19 to TRBJ1-1; D is undetermined. Germline CDR1 is LNHDA and CDR2 is SQIVND (reference sequence). V was shortened by 6 bases and J by 0 bases, with 8 bases between the two germline ends. This CDR3 comprises 13 residues. This CDR3 is CASSEALNTEAFF. The CDR3 DNA reads as TGTGCCAGTAGCGAAGCTCTGAACACTGAAGCTTTCTTT.

This chain joins TRBV7-2 and TRBJ2-7, with TRBD2 matching 11 bases. The germline V gene encodes CDR1 SGHTA and CDR2 FQGNSA. The CDR3 loop spans 15 amino acids. V lost 3 bases to trimming and J lost 6 bases; unmatched junction nucleotides: 7. DNA for the CDR3: TGTGCCAGCAGCTTTAACCCCGGGACTAGCGGCGAGCAGTACTTC. Protein: CASSFNPGTSGEQYF.

This chain joins TRBV7-9 and TRBJ2-3; TRBD1 matches at 9 bases. The CDR3 loop spans 17 amino acids. V was pared by 2 bases and J by 5 bases, with 11 bases of the junction left unmatched. CDR1 and CDR2 (germline): SEHNR, FQNEAQ (reference sequence). As DNA, the CDR3 is TGTGCCAGCAGCTTACTCCTACGGGACAGGGCAAAAGATACGCAGTATTTT. Translating it yields CASSLLLRDRAKDTQYF.

V and J are TRBV10-3 and TRBJ2-1; D gene unclear. CDR1 is ENHRY, CDR2 SYGVKD, per germline. V was shortened by 0 bases and J by 4 bases, with 4 bases between the two germline ends. The CDR3 runs to 13 residues. CDR3 region: CAISESSYNEQFF. CDR3 sequence (DNA): TGTGCCATCAGTGAGTCAAGTTACAATGAGCAGTTCTTC.

As to this clone: The same CDR3 can be traced to other DNA sequences in this sample. This sequence joins TRBV30 and TRBJ1-1, with a tentative D call TRBD1 (5 bases). V was trimmed by 5 bases and J by 0 bases, leaving 10 bases between them. CDR1 and CDR2 (germline): GTSNPN, SVGIG (reference sequence). This CDR3 is built from 13 residues. CDR3 coding DNA: TGTGCCTGGGGAAGGGGCCTGAACACTGAAGCTTTCTTT. Amino acids: CAWGRGLNTEAFF.

The chain links TRBV10-3 to TRBJ2-3; 8 bases agree with TRBD2. Germline V gives CDR1 ENHRY, CDR2 SYGVKD. The V segment lost 6 bases and the J segment 4 bases; nucleotides outside the gene matches: 12. The CDR3 consists of 16 residues. The chain's CDR3 is CAIRGFGREVADTQYF. CDR3 DNA: TGTGCCATCAGAGGGTTCGGGCGGGAGGTGGCAGATACGCAGTATTTT.

This chain joins TRBV7-2 and TRBJ2-3; D is tentatively TRBD1 or TRBD2 (6 bases each). CDR3 length: 16 residues. V was pared by 4 bases and J by 3 bases, with 17 bases between. Germline-derived CDR1 and CDR2 are SGHTA and FQGNSA. This CDR3 reads CASSSAKGGRTDTQYF. The CDR3 bases are TGTGCCAGCAGCTCCGCCAAGGGGGGCCGAACAGATACGCAGTATTTT.

Concerning this clone: Other nucleotide sequences in the sample specify the same CDR3. This chain uses TRBV6-6 with TRBJ1-1; D is undetermined. Germline CDR1 is MNHNY and CDR2 is SVGAGI (reference sequence). The V and J ends lost 2 bases and 0 bases respectively, with 7 bases between them. This CDR3 contains 14 residues. Here the CDR3 DNA reads TGTGCCAGCAGTTACCAGGAGATGAACACTGAAGCTTTCTTT. This sequence encodes CASSYQEMNTEAFF.

The rearrangement joins TRBV7-8 to TRBJ1-1, with 8 bases aligning to TRBD1. Germline V CDR1 and CDR2: SGHVS, FQNEAQ. The CDR3 consists of 15 residues. Losses at the gene ends were 4 bases for V and 0 bases for J; bases not matched to a gene: 4. The CDR3 loop is CASSSRDRLNTEAFF. CDR3 nucleotide sequence: TGTGCCAGCAGCTCGAGGGACAGGTTGAACACTGAAGCTTTCTTT.

The chain combines TRBV5-6 with TRBJ2-1, with 11 bases identical to TRBD1. Germline V gene sequence: CDR1 SGHDT, CDR2 YYEEEE. With V trimmed by 6 bases and J by 6 bases, 8 bases remained unmatched. The CDR3 consists of 15 residues. The CDR3 loop is CASTLPGTGGNEQFF. CDR3 in DNA: TGTGCCAGCACCCTACCCGGGACAGGGGGCAATGAGCAGTTCTTC.

The rearrangement joins TRBV30 to TRBJ2-2; no definite D call. The CDR3 length is 13 residues. Germline CDR1 reads GTSNPN; CDR2 reads SVGIG (reference sequence). Between the trimmed V and J ends, which lost 6 bases and 0 bases, there was a span of 8 bases. The CDR3, as DNA: TGTGCCTGCTCAACTTCGAACACCGGGGAGCTGTTTTTT. Protein sequence: CACSTSNTGELFF.

The chain employs TRBV27 and TRBJ2-1; D unresolved. The CDR3 loop spans 11 amino acids. The germline CDR1 and CDR2 sequences are MNHEY and SMNVEV (reference sequence). Trimming left V 6 bases short and J 3 bases short, with 3 bases between. CDR3 nucleotides: TGTGCCAGCAGGGACTACAATGAGCAGTTCTTC. It codes for CASRDYNEQFF.

DNA of the CDR3: TGTGCCAGCAGTCCGACCGGGACTAGCGAGGGGAGCCAGTACTTC. Translated: CASSPTGTSEGSQYF. The V and J genes are TRBV27 and TRBJ2-5; TRBD2 matches 10 bases. Germline V gives CDR1 MNHEY, CDR2 SMNVEV (reference sequence). The CDR3 has 15 residues. Trimming took 5 bases from V and 10 from J; bases not matched to a gene: 13.

Regarding this clone: This same CDR3 is encoded by further DNA sequences in the sample. The chain has TRBV7-9 and TRBJ1-3; D remains ambiguous. Germline V gene sequence: CDR1 SEHNR, CDR2 FQNEAQ (reference sequence). This CDR3 contains 15 residues. V was cut by 3 bases and J by 0 bases, with 9 bases left in between. The CDR3 loop is CASSLVQTSGNTIYF. DNA for the CDR3: TGTGCCAGCAGCTTGGTGCAGACCTCTGGAAACACCATATATTTT.

J is TRBJ2-7 and V is TRBV15; the D is unclear. Germline CDR1 LNHNV, CDR2 YYDKDF (reference sequence). Trimming cost V 0 bases and J 7 bases, with 7 bases left between them. The CDR3 extends over 12 amino acids. The CDR3 DNA follows: TGTGCCACCAGCAGAGATTCTTGGGAGCAGTACTTC. As protein: CATSRDSWEQYF.

This clone was observed a single time. This chain uses TRBV5-1 with TRBJ1-1; tentative D call: TRBD1 (5 bases). The CDR3 runs 15 residues. The ends were cut back, 3 bases at V and 1 base at J, with 13 bases in the middle. The germline gives CDR1 SGHRS, CDR2 YFSETQ. CDR3 sequence (DNA): TGCGCCAGCAGCTCCATGGGGCAGGGGAACACTGAAGCTTTCTTT. It specifies CASSSMGQGNTEAFF.

The table lists this clone with a count of one. The chain carries TRBV2 and TRBJ2-5; D is uncertain. This CDR3 is 13 amino acids long. The germline CDR1 and CDR2 sequences are SNHLY and FYNNEI. DNA for the CDR3: TGTGCTTCTACAGTTGCGTACCAAGAGACCCAGTACTTC. Protein product: CASTVAYQETQYF.

This chain links TRBV15 with TRBJ1-6; a weak D match, TRBD1 (6 bases). The V end lost 0 bases, the J end lost 7 bases, and 22 bases lay between the germline ends. CDR3 length: 19 amino acids. The germline CDR1 and CDR2 sequences are LNHNV and YYDKDF (reference sequence). The CDR3 bases are TGTGCCACCAGCAGAGATCGGGGCTACCTACAGGGCCCCAATTCACCCCTCCACTTT. It encodes CATSRDRGYLQGPNSPLHF.

This rearrangement joins TRBV15 to TRBJ1-6; no firm D call. This CDR3 comprises 19 residues. V lost 0 bases and J lost 10, with 25 bases in between. The V gene's germline CDR1 is LNHNV and CDR2 YYDKDF (reference sequence). The DNA of the CDR3 is TGTGCCACCAGCAGAGATCGTACAAGTAGACCAGGAGGTTCGTCACCCCTCCACTTT. This translates into CATSRDRTSRPGGSSPLHF.

J is TRBJ1-2 and V is TRBV5-4, with D tentatively TRBD1 (6 bases). Trimming left V 4 bases short and J 7 bases short, with 14 bases between. Germline V lookup: CDR1 SGHNT, CDR2 YYREEE (reference sequence). There are 13 residues in the CDR3. The CDR3 reads CASSRTGGLGYTF. CDR3 bases: TGTGCCAGCAGCCGGACTGGGGGCCTTGGCTACACCTTC.